Each of the 22 T cell receptor beta chains below was sequenced from the same sample in a study of identical twins. Using its own MiXCR run on the 5' RACE reads, TCRdb lists one record per CDR3 protein. The sample lists around 650,000 distinct CDR3 sequences; about 7.6% were seen once. The data were also submitted as part of a second study, on yellow fever vaccine responses in identical twins.

The sequencing sample was made of PBMCs. These receptors all stem from a woman younger than 30 in good health.

This clonotype was seen many times. The chain couples TRBV28 to TRBJ2-2, with TRBD2 as a possible D gene (5 bases). The V gene's germline CDR1 is MDHEN and CDR2 SYDVKM. V was clipped by 4 bases and J by 1 base, with 10 bases between them. CDR3 length equals 15 residues. The CDR3 here is CASSYGGMNTGELFF. The CDR3 bases are TGTGCCAGCAGTTACGGAGGCATGAACACCGGGGAGCTGTTTTTT.

This clonotype was seen many times. This sequence joins TRBV3-1 and TRBJ1-1; 8 nucleotides agree with TRBD1. V was clipped by 4 bases and J by 0 bases; unmatched bases: 7. The CDR3 has 16 residues. Germline-derived CDR1 and CDR2 are LGHDT and YNNKEL (reference sequence). The CDR3 DNA is TGTGCCAGCAGCCGAGGACAGGGTCGCATGAACACTGAAGCTTTCTTT. It is translated as CASSRGQGRMNTEAFF.

There are many counts of this clonotype. The chain links TRBV7-9 to TRBJ1-1; tentatively, D is TRBD1 (6 bases). The V gene's germline CDR1 is SEHNR and CDR2 FQNEAQ (reference sequence). The CDR3 runs 13 residues. V was cut by 4 bases and J by 7 bases, with 13 bases left in between. The CDR3 DNA reads as TGTGCCAGCAGCTCCCGACAGGTCGGTGAAGCTTTCTTT. This translates into CASSSRQVGEAFF.

The sample holds many counts of this clonotype. The CDR3 sequence: CSVDRGWRNTEAFF. The CDR3 DNA follows: TGCAGCGTTGATAGGGGATGGAGGAACACTGAAGCTTTCTTT. The chain recombines TRBV29-1 with TRBJ1-1; D perhaps matches TRBD1 (5 bases). CDR3 length: 14 residues. Germline CDR1 is SQVTM and CDR2 is ANQGSEA. The V end lost 3 bases, the J end lost 1 base, and 12 bases lay between the germline ends.

This clonotype was seen more than once but under ten times. The chain links TRBV28 to TRBJ2-1, with 7 bases identical to TRBD2. V was clipped by 6 bases and J by 4 bases; unmatched bases: 6. Germline V gives CDR1 MDHEN, CDR2 SYDVKM. The CDR3 has 14 residues. CDR3 amino acids: CASRRLGLYNEQFF. The CDR3 nucleotides are TGTGCCAGCAGACGCCTGGGACTATACAATGAGCAGTTCTTC.

The table lists this clonotype with a few counts. The chain combines TRBV15 with TRBJ2-6; D ambiguous. CDR1 is LNHNV and CDR2 is YYDKDF in the germline V gene (reference sequence). Trimming took 5 bases from V and 2 from J, leaving 10 bases between them. CDR3 size: 15 residues. CDR3 amino acids: CATSWSSTGANVLTF. The DNA of the CDR3 is TGTGCCACCAGCTGGTCGTCAACTGGGGCCAACGTCCTGACTTTC.

Many counts were recorded for this clonotype. The V and J genes are TRBV5-1 and TRBJ1-1, with D tentatively TRBD1 (6 bases). Trimming removed 4 bases from V and 1 base from J, with 11 bases in between. Germline lookup yields CDR1 SGHRS and CDR2 YFSETQ. The CDR3 totals 14 residues. The CDR3 sequence: CASSQLTGNTEAFF. CDR3 DNA: TGCGCCAGCAGCCAACTGACAGGGAACACTGAAGCTTTCTTT.

This clonotype was observed a handful of times. The genes are TRBV6-1 and TRBJ1-4, with 7 bases lining up with TRBD1. Germline values: CDR1 MNHNS, CDR2 SASEGT. The length of the CDR3 is 16 residues. Unmatched junction bases numbered 8, after V lost 3 bases and J lost 4 bases. The CDR3 spells CASSELQGEINEKLFF. Written as DNA, the CDR3 is TGTGCCAGCAGTGAGCTCCAGGGGGAAATTAATGAAAAACTGTTTTTT.

In its sample, this clonotype was seen many times. The chain employs TRBV12-3 or TRBV12-4 and TRBJ2-7; 8 bases fit TRBD1. The CDR3 totals 15 residues. V lost 5 bases and J lost 2; bases outside the gene matches: 8. The CDR3 DNA follows: TGTGCCAGCAGTCCCAGGGGGCGGGACCCCTACGAGCAGTACTTC. It encodes CASSPRGRDPYEQYF.

The chain employs TRBV7-2 and TRBJ2-7; D is unresolved. The germline gives CDR1 SGHTA, CDR2 FQGNSA. The CDR3 consists of 15 residues. V was pared by 1 base and J by 2 bases, with 12 bases between. The CDR3 sequence: CASSLEANGAYEQYV. CDR3 DNA sequence: TGTGCCAGCAGCTTAGAAGCGAATGGGGCCTACGAGCAGTACGTC.

Many counts were recorded for this clonotype. V is TRBV12-3 or TRBV12-4 and J is TRBJ2-1; no reliable D call. V was cut by 7 bases and J by 7 bases, with 11 bases left in between. This CDR3 region has 12 residues. CDR3 amino acids: CASIQIVNEQFF. DNA for the CDR3: TGTGCCAGCATCCAAATAGTGAATGAGCAGTTCTTC.

The chain is built from TRBV3-1 and TRBJ1-6; no firm D call. The CDR3 has 12 residues. V was pared by 3 bases and J by 11 bases, with 8 bases between. CDR1 is LGHDT, CDR2 YNNKEL, per germline (reference sequence). The CDR3 bases are TGTGCCAGCAGCCAGAGTTTGGCACCCCTCCACTTT. Its translation: CASSQSLAPLHF.

This clonotype has more than one count but fewer than ten. The rearrangement joins TRBV6-5 to TRBJ2-5; weak D call: TRBD2 (5 bases). Per germline, CDR1 MNHEY and CDR2 SVGAGI. The V and J ends lost 4 bases and 2 bases respectively, with 17 bases between them. The CDR3 is 16 amino acids. The CDR3 DNA is TGTGCCAGCAGTTTATTACTAGGCGGCGGGCAAGAGACCCAGTACTTC. Residues: CASSLLLGGGQETQYF.

The rearrangement uses TRBV5-1 and TRBJ2-6, with 7 bases matching TRBD1. Germline V gene sequence: CDR1 SGHRS, CDR2 YFSETQ. V was pared by 3 bases and J by 0 bases, with 3 bases of the junction left unmatched. This CDR3 region has 16 residues. The CDR3 loop reads CASSWDSSSGANVLTF. The CDR3, as DNA: TGCGCCAGCAGCTGGGACAGTTCCTCTGGGGCCAACGTCCTGACTTTC. Looking up the rest from reference TRBV5-1 and TRBJ2-6 gives the full variable domain: KAGVTQTPRYLIKTRGQQVTLSCSPISGHRSVSWYQQTPGQGLQFLFEYFSETQRNKGNFPGRFSGRQFSNSRSEMNVSTLELGDSALYLCASSWDSSSGANVLTFGAGSRLTVL.

This clonotype was counted many times. This chain connects TRBV12-3 or TRBV12-4 to TRBJ1-6; TRBD1 might be the D (6 bases). Deletions cut 4 bases from V and 9 bases from J, with 13 bases between. The CDR3 has 14 amino acids. CDR3 in DNA: TGTGCCAGCAGTTCGGACAGACTTAGTTCACCCCTCCACTTT. Translation gives CASSSDRLSSPLHF.

This clonotype was picked up a small number of times. The chain recombines TRBV7-9 with TRBJ1-6; D unresolved. V lost 1 base and J lost 5, with 12 bases in between. From germline, CDR1 is SEHNR and CDR2 FQNEAQ (reference sequence). This CDR3 has 16 amino acids. Here the CDR3 reads CASSLVEKWNNSPLHF. CDR3 nucleotides: TGTGCCAGCAGCTTAGTCGAGAAGTGGAATAATTCACCCCTCCACTTT.

The chain has TRBV13 and TRBJ1-2; D is possibly TRBD1 (5 bases). CDR3 length: 13 residues. Germline loops: CDR1 PRHDT, CDR2 FYEKMQ (reference sequence). The V and J ends lost 6 bases and 4 bases respectively, with 12 bases between them. The CDR3 here is CASSMGQGYGYTF. CDR3 DNA sequence: TGTGCCAGCAGTATGGGGCAGGGCTATGGCTACACCTTC.

This clonotype was counted many times. The chain joins TRBV2 to TRBJ1-2, with a possible D match to TRBD1 (5 bases). The V gene lost 6 bases and the J gene lost 4 bases, with 9 bases spanning the gap. The CDR3 runs to 12 residues. CDR1 is SNHLY, CDR2 FYNNEI, per germline. The CDR3 spells CASSGTAYGYTF. The CDR3 nucleotides are TGTGCCAGCAGCGGGACTGCCTATGGCTACACCTTC.

The chain carries TRBV15 and TRBJ2-3; D is unresolved. Germline-derived CDR1 and CDR2 are LNHNV and YYDKDF (reference sequence). The CDR3 runs to 12 residues. Trimming removed 0 bases at V and 7 bases at J, with 5 bases between. The CDR3, as DNA: TGTGCCACCAGCAGAGATTGGTATACGCAGTATTTT. It codes for CATSRDWYTQYF.

The chain couples TRBV5-1 to TRBJ2-7, with TRBD2 identical over 7 bases. In germline, CDR1 is SGHRS, CDR2 YFSETQ. The CDR3 is 13 residues long. Trimming cost V 3 bases and J 4 bases; bases outside gene matches: 4. The CDR3, as DNA: TGCGCCAGCAGCTCGGGGGGTCCTTACGAGCAGTACTTC. This codes for CASSSGGPYEQYF. The full variable domain, with the rest looked up from reference TRBV5-1 and TRBJ2-7, is KAGVTQTPRYLIKTRGQQVTLSCSPISGHRSVSWYQQTPGQGLQFLFEYFSETQRNKGNFPGRFSGRQFSNSRSEMNVSTLELGDSALYLCASSSGGPYEQYFGPGTRLTVT.

V and J are TRBV5-1 and TRBJ2-5; D is perhaps TRBD1 (7 bases). The CDR3 loop spans 14 amino acids. Trimming cost V 4 bases and J 5 bases, with 15 bases left between them. Looked up from germline, CDR1 is SGHRS and CDR2 is YFSETQ. CDR3 coding DNA: TGCGCCAGCAGCGCGGGACAGCCGGGGGAGACCCAGTACTTC. Translating it yields CASSAGQPGETQYF.

This clonotype has a handful of counts. The chain is built from TRBV11-2 and TRBJ2-5; 11 nucleotides match TRBD1. The CDR3 totals 18 residues. V lost 1 base to trimming and J lost 3 bases; unmatched junction nucleotides: 10. CDR1 is SGHAT, CDR2 FQNNGV, per germline. Here the CDR3 DNA reads TGTGCCAGCAGCTTAGTATTCCCGGGACAGGGGGGAAAAGAGACCCAGTACTTC. Amino acid sequence: CASSLVFPGQGGKETQYF.